The present entry profiles one T cell receptor beta chain with its context. These data are taken from a study of beta chain features in type 1 diabetes. Expressed TCRB transcripts got sequenced, as all isolated RNA was reverse transcribed. TCRdb keeps only in-frame clones here, not all; method: immunoSEQ multiplex PCR. The sample records 860,000 or so clones, 15% to 20% being singletons. V was pared by 2 bases and J by 4 bases, with 9 bases between. This CDR3 region has 14 residues. Germline CDR1 is KGHSH and CDR2 is LQKENI. Sequencing input: naive CD4+ T cells from blood. This chain joins TRBV18 and TRBJ1-5; D not resolved. This receptor was taken from a young woman in good health. This CDR3 reads CASSPGRFNQPQHF. The CDR3 DNA follows: TGTGCCAGCTCACCAGGGCGGTTTAATCAGCCCCAGCATTTT. The full variable domain, with the rest looked up from reference TRBV18 and TRBJ1-5, is NAGVMQNPRHLVRRRGQEARLRCSPMKGHSHVYWYRQLPEEGLKFMVYLQKENIIDESGMPKERFSAEFPKEGPSILRIQQVVRGDSAAYFCASSPGRFNQPQHFGDGTRLSIL.